Listed below are T cell receptor beta chains from one sample, sequenced in a study of blood T cells in healthy people across ages. TCRdb re-derived calls from the 5' RACE reads in MiXCR, one entry per CDR3 protein. Here the sample spans about 1.5 million distinct CDR3 sequences, roughly 43% being singletons. Sequencing was done on a sample of blood. The receptors come from a woman between 18 and 30 years old in good health. CDR3s include the opening cysteine and the closing phenylalanine or tryptophan. D genes are given only for firm matches. Only some rows state a clone size, as once, few, many or a class for expanded clones.

j_call: TRBJ1-1
v_call: TRBV7-9
clone_size: NA
d_call: NA
cdr3_aa: CASSPGRRGTEAFF
cdr3_nt: TGTGCCAGCAGCCCGGGACGGCGGGGCACTGAAGCTTTCTTT

j_call: TRBJ2-3
v_call: TRBV9
clone_size: few
d_call: TRBD2
cdr3_aa: CASSPGLAGPRADTQYF
cdr3_nt: TGTGCCAGCAGCCCGGGACTAGCGGGACCCAGAGCAGATACGCAGTATTTT

j_call: TRBJ1-5
v_call: TRBV6-5
clone_size: few
d_call: NA
cdr3_aa: CASSSRWNQPQHF
cdr3_nt: TGTGCCAGCAGCTCCAGATGGAATCAGCCCCAGCATTTT

j_call: TRBJ1-2
v_call: TRBV20-1
clone_size: few
d_call: NA
cdr3_aa: CRGGSPGGYTF
cdr3_nt: TGCAGAGGGGGATCCCCTGGAGGCTACACCTTC

j_call: TRBJ2-7
v_call: TRBV4-1
clone_size: many
d_call: NA
cdr3_aa: CASSQEVVTQKGSYEQYF
cdr3_nt: TGCGCCAGCAGCCAAGAAGTAGTGACACAAAAGGGGTCCTACGAGCAGTACTTC

j_call: TRBJ2-1
v_call: TRBV3-1
clone_size: NA
d_call: TRBD2
cdr3_aa: CASSLRTSGGYYNEQFF
cdr3_nt: TGTGCCAGCAGCCTAAGGACTAGCGGGGGATACTACAATGAGCAGTTCTTC

j_call: TRBJ2-7
v_call: TRBV6-6
clone_size: few
d_call: TRBD1
cdr3_aa: CASSYLDRSSYEQYF
cdr3_nt: TGTGCCAGCAGTTACCTGGACAGGTCCTCTTACGAGCAGTACTTC

j_call: TRBJ2-3
v_call: TRBV7-2
clone_size: NA
d_call: TRBD1
cdr3_aa: CASSPTGTVSDTQYF
cdr3_nt: TGTGCCAGCAGCCCGACCGGGACAGTTTCCGATACGCAGTATTTT

j_call: TRBJ2-7
v_call: TRBV27
clone_size: NA
d_call: NA
cdr3_aa: CASSFGLGLDYEQYF
cdr3_nt: TGTGCCAGCAGTTTCGGGCTGGGGTTGGACTACGAGCAGTACTTC

j_call: TRBJ2-4
v_call: TRBV5-1
clone_size: few
d_call: TRBD1
cdr3_aa: CASSPTGGLGFQYF
cdr3_nt: TGCGCCAGCAGCCCAACAGGGGGCCTTGGTTTTCAGTACTTC

j_call: TRBJ2-5
v_call: TRBV5-1
clone_size: many
d_call: NA
cdr3_aa: CASSFPGETQYF
cdr3_nt: TGTGCCAGCAGCTTCCCTGGGGAGACCCAGTACTTC

j_call: TRBJ1-5
v_call: TRBV20-1
clone_size: NA
d_call: TRBD1
cdr3_aa: CSARKQGRKNQPQHF
cdr3_nt: TGCAGTGCTAGAAAACAGGGGAGGAAGAATCAGCCCCAGCATTTT

j_call: TRBJ2-5
v_call: TRBV6-2/TRBV6-3
clone_size: few
d_call: NA
cdr3_aa: CASSHSSGRETQYF
cdr3_nt: TGTGCCAGCAGTCACTCGTCGGGGCGGGAGACCCAGTACTTC

j_call: TRBJ2-2
v_call: TRBV27
clone_size: few
d_call: NA
cdr3_aa: CASNTQPAKTGELFF
cdr3_nt: TGTGCCAGCAACACACAACCCGCAAAGACCGGGGAGCTGTTTTTT

j_call: TRBJ1-4
v_call: TRBV27
clone_size: NA
d_call: NA
cdr3_aa: CASSLIGSEKLFF
cdr3_nt: TGTGCCAGCAGTTTAATAGGATCCGAAAAACTGTTTTTT

j_call: TRBJ1-5
v_call: TRBV27
clone_size: NA
d_call: TRBD1
cdr3_aa: CASSYTGAFNQPQHF
cdr3_nt: TGTGCCAGCAGCTATACAGGGGCCTTCAATCAGCCCCAGCATTTT

j_call: TRBJ1-6
v_call: TRBV7-2
clone_size: NA
d_call: NA
cdr3_aa: CASSLDPQVDSPLHF
cdr3_nt: TGTGCCAGCAGCTTAGATCCACAGGTTGATTCACCCCTCCACTTT

j_call: TRBJ1-5
v_call: TRBV20-1
clone_size: few
d_call: TRBD1
cdr3_aa: CSASVGTGGSNQPQHF
cdr3_nt: TGCAGTGCTAGCGTCGGGACAGGGGGTAGCAATCAGCCCCAGCATTTT

j_call: TRBJ2-7
v_call: TRBV3-1
clone_size: few
d_call: NA
cdr3_aa: CASSQIRGTFYEQYF
cdr3_nt: TGTGCCAGCAGCCAAATACGCGGGACTTTCTACGAGCAGTACTTC

j_call: TRBJ2-7
v_call: TRBV29-1
clone_size: many
d_call: NA
cdr3_aa: CSVGDYEQYF
cdr3_nt: TGCAGCGTTGGAGACTACGAGCAGTACTTC

j_call: TRBJ1-1
v_call: TRBV4-3
clone_size: NA
d_call: TRBD1
cdr3_aa: CASSQGKPGGDTEAFF
cdr3_nt: TGCGCCAGCAGCCAAGGGAAGCCAGGGGGAGACACTGAAGCTTTCTTT

j_call: TRBJ2-2
v_call: TRBV4-3
clone_size: NA
d_call: NA
cdr3_aa: CASSPLDNPGELFF
cdr3_nt: TGCGCCAGCAGCCCCCTAGACAATCCCGGGGAGCTGTTTTTT

j_call: TRBJ1-5
v_call: TRBV2
clone_size: NA
d_call: NA
cdr3_aa: CASSEERAVGQPQHF
cdr3_nt: TGTGCCAGCAGTGAGGAGAGGGCGGTAGGGCAGCCCCAGCATTTT

j_call: TRBJ2-1
v_call: TRBV5-1
clone_size: NA
d_call: TRBD1
cdr3_aa: CASRGTGDYNEQFF
cdr3_nt: TGCGCCAGCAGGGGGACAGGGGACTACAATGAGCAGTTCTTC

j_call: TRBJ1-2
v_call: TRBV2
clone_size: NA
d_call: TRBD1
cdr3_aa: CASSEAGTGIDLYGYTF
cdr3_nt: TGTGCCAGCAGTGAAGCGGGGACAGGAATTGATCTTTATGGCTACACCTTC

j_call: TRBJ2-3
v_call: TRBV6-1
clone_size: NA
d_call: TRBD1
cdr3_aa: CASSDQGDPTATSSTDTQYF
cdr3_nt: TGTGCCAGCAGTGACCAGGGGGACCCGACCGCCACCTCTAGCACAGATACGCAGTATTTT

j_call: TRBJ2-7
v_call: TRBV27
clone_size: once
d_call: NA
cdr3_aa: CASSVSDGYEQYF
cdr3_nt: TGTGCCAGCAGTGTATCCGACGGCTACGAGCAGTACTTC

j_call: TRBJ2-1
v_call: TRBV18
clone_size: NA
d_call: TRBD1
cdr3_aa: CASSAGTGEVYNEQFF
cdr3_nt: TGTGCCAGCTCCGCCGGGACAGGGGAAGTTTACAATGAGCAGTTCTTC

j_call: TRBJ2-1
v_call: TRBV6-2/TRBV6-3
clone_size: many
d_call: NA
cdr3_aa: CASSARLWEQFF
cdr3_nt: TGTGCCAGCAGTGCTAGACTGTGGGAGCAGTTCTTC

j_call: TRBJ2-1
v_call: TRBV10-2
clone_size: few
d_call: TRBD2
cdr3_aa: CASNVAGTSYEQFF
cdr3_nt: TGCGCCAGCAACGTAGCCGGGACTAGCTATGAGCAGTTCTTC

j_call: TRBJ2-3
v_call: TRBV7-7
clone_size: NA
d_call: TRBD2
cdr3_aa: CASSQGLAITDTQYF
cdr3_nt: TGTGCTAGCAGCCAGGGACTAGCGATCACAGATACGCAGTATTTT

j_call: TRBJ1-2
v_call: TRBV9
clone_size: NA
d_call: NA
cdr3_aa: CASIGNYGYTF
cdr3_nt: TGTGCCAGCATCGGGAACTATGGCTACACCTTC

j_call: TRBJ2-1
v_call: TRBV11-2
clone_size: NA
d_call: NA
cdr3_aa: CASRERPGHHNNEQFF
cdr3_nt: TGTGCCAGCAGAGAACGACCGGGACATCACAACAATGAGCAGTTCTTC

j_call: TRBJ2-3
v_call: TRBV5-5
clone_size: NA
d_call: TRBD2
cdr3_aa: CASSNTGGSGDTQYF
cdr3_nt: TGTGCCAGCAGCAATACGGGAGGGAGTGGAGATACGCAGTATTTT

j_call: TRBJ2-5
v_call: TRBV6-1
clone_size: once
d_call: NA
cdr3_aa: CASRTGGYQETQYF
cdr3_nt: TGTGCCAGCAGGACGGGGGGCTATCAAGAGACCCAGTACTTC

j_call: TRBJ2-5
v_call: TRBV24-1
clone_size: NA
d_call: TRBD1
cdr3_aa: CATSDSGTGMEETQYF
cdr3_nt: TGTGCCACCAGTGACTCCGGGACAGGTATGGAGGAGACCCAGTACTTC

j_call: TRBJ2-6
v_call: TRBV6-2/TRBV6-3
clone_size: once
d_call: NA
cdr3_aa: CASSFNRVGGSGANVLTF
cdr3_nt: TGTGCCAGCAGTTTCAACAGGGTTGGAGGTTCTGGGGCCAACGTCCTGACTTTC

j_call: TRBJ1-4
v_call: TRBV20-1
clone_size: few
d_call: NA
cdr3_aa: CSARRGINEKLFF
cdr3_nt: TGCAGTGCTCGGAGGGGGATTAATGAAAAACTGTTTTTT

j_call: TRBJ2-5
v_call: TRBV10-3
clone_size: few
d_call: NA
cdr3_aa: CAIRATGETQYF
cdr3_nt: TGTGCCATCCGGGCCACGGGAGAGACCCAGTACTTC

j_call: TRBJ1-1
v_call: TRBV14
clone_size: NA
d_call: NA
cdr3_aa: CACSQEVSYTEAFF
cdr3_nt: TGTGCCTGCAGCCAAGAGGTGTCCTACACTGAAGCTTTCTTT

j_call: TRBJ1-1
v_call: TRBV6-5
clone_size: NA
d_call: NA
cdr3_aa: CASSYSTGSFTEAFF
cdr3_nt: TGTGCCAGCAGTTACTCGACGGGGAGTTTCACTGAAGCTTTCTTT

j_call: TRBJ2-7
v_call: TRBV28
clone_size: NA
d_call: NA
cdr3_aa: CASSTLGKFEQYF
cdr3_nt: TGTGCCAGCTCGACTCTGGGCAAATTCGAGCAGTACTTC

j_call: TRBJ1-2
v_call: TRBV27
clone_size: NA
d_call: TRBD1
cdr3_aa: CASRRTGAQGDGYTF
cdr3_nt: TGTGCCAGCAGAAGGACAGGGGCGCAGGGTGATGGCTACACCTTC

j_call: TRBJ1-4
v_call: TRBV5-1
clone_size: NA
d_call: NA
cdr3_aa: CASSSDSARGLELFF
cdr3_nt: TGCGCCAGCAGCTCCGACAGTGCCCGGGGGTTGGAACTGTTTTTT

j_call: TRBJ1-5
v_call: TRBV7-2
clone_size: NA
d_call: NA
cdr3_aa: CASSRGTSNQPQHF
cdr3_nt: TGTGCCAGCAGCAGGGGGACAAGCAATCAGCCCCAGCATTTT

j_call: TRBJ2-4
v_call: TRBV30
clone_size: once
d_call: TRBD1
cdr3_aa: CAWRQGVDIRYF
cdr3_nt: TGCGCCTGGAGGCAGGGGGTGGACATTCGGTACTTC